This T cell receptor beta chain came from a study of blood T cell repertoires in COVID-19. Study-wide context: Nucleic acid was either cDNA or gDNA, and it came from T cells, B-cell-depleted T cells, or PBMCs.

Repertoires were generated with immunoSEQ multiplex PCR, while TCRdb's copy carries only in-frame clones and drops some. The data hold 250,000 to 350,000 clones, with roughly 86% observed a single time. The CDR3 is made up of 14 amino acids. The source is a woman aged 30 to 39 with COVID-19, enrolled during active disease. Sequences were obtained from peripheral blood. The rearrangement uses TRBV21-1 and TRBJ1-1; the listed D gene, TRBD1, was not tested against the DNA. TRBV21-1 is an annotated pseudogene. The CDR3 DNA reads as TGTGCCAGCAGCGGGCAGGGTGAAGCCACTGAAGCTTTCTTT. Translated, it gives CASSGQGEATEAFF.